These 5 T cell receptor beta chains came from one sample sequenced in a study of T cell clones after liver transplantation. The protocol was immunoSEQ multiplex PCR, while the TCRdb copy is restricted to in-frame clones and leaves out a portion. The table includes approximately 100,000 clones, about 81% detected once. This material consisted of CD4+ T cells from blood, taken approximately 45 months after liver transplant. These receptor sequences come from a human patient who received a liver transplant. Some of these T cells may belong to the graft donor.

This clone has at least ten counts. CDR3 sequence (DNA): TGTGCCAGCGCCAGATCGAGGGAGGGCGGGAAACTGTTTTTT. It translates to CASARSREGGKLFF. V is TRBV5-4 and J is TRBJ1-4; D gene ambiguous. V shed 7 bases and J shed 11 bases, with 21 bases lying between them. CDR3 size: 14 residues. Per the germline V gene, CDR1 is SGHNT and CDR2 is YYREEE (reference sequence). The full variable domain, with the rest looked up from reference TRBV5-4 and TRBJ1-4, is ETGVTQSPTHLIKTRGQQVTLRCSSQSGHNTVSWYQQALGQGPQFIFQYYREEENGRGNFPPRFSGLQFPNYSSELNVNALELDDSALYLCASARSREGGKLFFGSGTQLSVL.

V gene TRBV9 combines with J gene TRBJ2-3; unclear D gene. V lost 1 base and J 0 bases, leaving 12 bases between the germline ends. The germline V gene has CDR1 SGDLS and CDR2 YYNGEE. The CDR3 extends over 16 amino acids. As DNA, the CDR3 is TGTGCCAGCAGCGTATCGTCCGGTACTAGCACAGATACGCAGTATTTT. It codes for CASSVSSGTSTDTQYF. Drawing the rest from reference TRBV9 and TRBJ2-3, the complete variable domain is DSGVTQTPKHLITATGQRVTLRCSPRSGDLSVYWYQQSLDQGLQFLIQYYNGEERAKGNILERFSAQQFPDLHSELNLSSLELGDSALYFCASSVSSGTSTDTQYFGPGTRLTVL.

The V call is TRBV27, the J call TRBJ1-6, with TRBD1 matching 10 bases. The J segment lost 6 bases and the V segment lost 2 bases, leaving 4 bases of the junction unmatched. The V gene's germline CDR1 is MNHEY and CDR2 SMNVEV (reference sequence). This CDR3 region has 16 residues. CDR3 DNA: TGTGCCAGCAGTTTACGATGGACAGGGGGTAATTCACCCCTCCACTTT. Amino acid sequence: CASSLRWTGGNSPLHF.

The CDR3 reads CASSNRVSALHF. CDR3 nucleotide sequence: TGTGCCAGCAGTAACAGGGTCTCAGCTCTCCACTTT. The chain has TRBV2 and TRBJ1-6; D may be TRBD1 (6 bases). V shed 5 bases and J shed 16 bases, with 15 bases lying between them. Germline V gives CDR1 SNHLY, CDR2 FYNNEI. The CDR3 extends over 12 amino acids. Combining the CDR3 with reference TRBV2 and TRBJ1-6 gives the whole variable domain EPEVTQTPSHQVTQMGQEVILRCVPISNHLYFYWYRQILGQKVEFLVSFYNNEISEKSEIFDDQFSVERPDGSNFTLKIRSTKLEDSAMYFCASSNRVSALHFGNGTRLTVT.

This sequence joins TRBV6-5 and TRBJ2-7; no firm D call. The CDR3 totals 13 residues. Germline V gene data show CDR1 as MNHEY and CDR2 as SVGAGI. V was shortened by 2 bases and J by 4 bases, with 9 bases between the two germline ends. CDR3 DNA: TGTGCCAGCAGTTACCCAGATCTTTACGAGCAGTACTTC. It yields the protein CASSYPDLYEQYF.